The 20 T cell receptor beta chains below were found in one sample sequenced in a study of blood T cell repertoires in COVID-19. Produced via immunoSEQ multiplex PCR; TCRdb's table is partial and in-frame only. The sample gives 310,000 or so clones, almost 90% of which show up once; around 10% is in the top ten. What was sequenced was peripheral blood. The receptors were sampled from a woman aged 30 to 39 with COVID-19, enrolled during active disease.

V is TRBV7-2 and J is TRBJ1-5; possible D gene TRBD1, 5 bases. V gave up 5 bases and J gave up 2 bases, with 13 bases separating them. The CDR3 is 15 amino acids. The germline V gene has CDR1 SGHTA and CDR2 FQGNSA. The CDR3 region is CASSPGGLGNQPQHF. CDR3 DNA sequence: TGTGCCAGCAGCCCCGGGGGATTGGGCAATCAGCCCCAGCATTTT.

The CDR3 sequence: CASSGTGVNTEAFF. CDR3 bases: TGTGCCAGCTCCGGGACAGGGGTTAACACTGAAGCTTTCTTT. The chain recombines TRBV18 with TRBJ1-1, with 10 bases fitting TRBD1. The CDR3 spans 14 residues. Trimming cost V 6 bases and J 2 bases; bases outside gene matches: 3. The germline gives CDR1 KGHSH, CDR2 LQKENI.

This clone appeared a single time. V and J are TRBV5-1 and TRBJ2-3; weak D call: TRBD1 (5 bases). V was pared by 3 bases and J by 0 bases, with 11 bases between. The CDR3 sequence is 15 residues long. Germline V gene data show CDR1 as SGHRS and CDR2 as YFSETQ. This CDR3 reads CASSYPQDSTDTQYF. The CDR3 DNA reads TGCGCCAGCAGCTACCCACAGGATAGCACAGATACGCAGTATTTT. Together with reference TRBV5-1 and TRBJ2-3, the CDR3 gives the full variable domain: KAGVTQTPRYLIKTRGQQVTLSCSPISGHRSVSWYQQTPGQGLQFLFEYFSETQRNKGNFPGRFSGRQFSNSRSEMNVSTLELGDSALYLCASSYPQDSTDTQYFGPGTRLTVL.

This rearrangement joins TRBV28 to TRBJ2-2, with 7 bases fitting TRBD1. CDR1 and CDR2 from the germline V gene are MDHEN and SYDVKM. The CDR3 extends over 16 amino acids. The V and J ends lost 6 bases and 0 bases, in that order; junction bases with no gene match: 7. This chain's CDR3 is CASSPGDSSNTGELFF. The CDR3 DNA is TGTGCCAGCAGCCCTGGGGACAGTTCGAACACCGGGGAGCTGTTTTTT.

V usage is TRBV7-8 and J usage is TRBJ1-1; 8 bases match TRBD1. Per germline, CDR1 SGHVS and CDR2 FQNEAQ. The length of the CDR3 is 15 residues. Trimming took 4 bases from V and 1 from J; bases not matched to a gene: 5. CDR3 nucleotides: TGTGCCAGCAGCTCTGGGACAGGCAGGAACACTGAAGCTTTCTTT. This translates into CASSSGTGRNTEAFF.

The chain has TRBV5-1 and TRBJ2-1, with D possibly being TRBD1 (6 bases). Germline CDR1 SGHRS, CDR2 YFSETQ. CDR3 length equals 14 residues. V was pared by 1 base and J by 2 bases, with 7 bases between. The CDR3 spells CASSLWDTYNEQFF. DNA of the CDR3: TGCGCCAGCAGCTTGTGGGACACCTACAATGAGCAGTTCTTC. The full variable domain, with the rest looked up from reference TRBV5-1 and TRBJ2-1, is KAGVTQTPRYLIKTRGQQVTLSCSPISGHRSVSWYQQTPGQGLQFLFEYFSETQRNKGNFPGRFSGRQFSNSRSEMNVSTLELGDSALYLCASSLWDTYNEQFFGPGTRLTVL.

The J gene is TRBJ2-7, the V gene TRBV4-3; D perhaps matches TRBD1 (6 bases). The CDR3 has 14 amino acids. The V end was cut by 2 bases, the J end by 3 bases, with 11 bases between. Germline CDR1 LGHNA, CDR2 YSLEER. The CDR3 sequence is CASSQRTVSYEQYF. CDR3 bases: TGCGCCAGCAGCCAAAGGACAGTGAGCTACGAGCAGTACTTC.

This clone was counted once. The CDR3 nucleotides read TGTGCCAGCAGTGGCGGGACAGATACGCAGTATTTT. This codes for CASSGGTDTQYF. This rearrangement joins TRBV28 to TRBJ2-3; perhaps TRBD2 as D (5 bases). Germline V gene sequence: CDR1 MDHEN, CDR2 SYDVKM. Trimming removed 5 bases at V and 3 bases at J, with 6 bases between. The CDR3 contains 12 residues.

V gene TRBV4-2 combines with J gene TRBJ2-7; possible D gene TRBD2, 6 bases. Trimming stripped 3 bases from V and 2 bases from J, with 20 bases between. The CDR3 sequence is 17 residues long. Germline V lookup: CDR1 LGHNA, CDR2 YNFKEQ. The CDR3 DNA reads as TGTGCCAGCAGCCAGGCGTCTAGCGCCACCGGGGCCTACGAGCAGTACTTC. It encodes CASSQASSATGAYEQYF.

The V gene is TRBV13, the J gene TRBJ1-5, with D possibly TRBD1 on 5 matching bases. Trimming took off 7 bases at V and 5 bases at J, with 18 bases between the two ends. Germline V gives CDR1 PRHDT, CDR2 FYEKMQ (reference sequence). The CDR3 is made up of 15 amino acids. The CDR3 region has the DNA TGTGCCAGCACCCCTGGGTGGGGCAGGGATCAGCCCCAGCATTTT. Its translation: CASTPGWGRDQPQHF.

The chain has TRBV28 and TRBJ1-2; D is possibly TRBD1 (5 bases). CDR1 MDHEN and CDR2 SYDVKM come from the germline V gene. CDR3 length equals 15 residues. V was trimmed by 1 base and J by 4 bases, leaving 13 bases between them. The CDR3 is CASSLFTGGSYGYTF. The CDR3 DNA sequence: TGTGCCAGCAGTTTATTTACAGGCGGATCCTATGGCTACACCTTC.

This chain links TRBV28 with TRBJ2-5, with 7 positions matching TRBD2. The CDR3 sequence is 14 residues long. The germline V gene has CDR1 MDHEN and CDR2 SYDVKM. V trimming: 2 bases; J trimming: 1 base; junction bases outside the gene matches: 1. CDR3 region: CASSLRLAQETQYF. CDR3 sequence (DNA): TGTGCCAGCAGTTTACGACTAGCCCAAGAGACCCAGTACTTC.

V gene TRBV7-9 combines with J gene TRBJ2-7; 7 positions agree with TRBD2. V dropped 7 bases and J dropped 3; count of bases not matched to a gene: 9. Germline V gives CDR1 SEHNR, CDR2 FQNEAQ (reference sequence). CDR3 size: 14 residues. The CDR3 region has the DNA TGTGCCAGCACCCCGGGGAGGGCCGGCTACGAGCAGTACTTC. Translated, it gives CASTPGRAGYEQYF.

The chain carries TRBV9 and TRBJ2-7; the match to TRBD2 covers 11 bases. The germline gives CDR1 SGDLS, CDR2 YYNGEE. Trimming removed 3 bases from V and 6 bases from J; junction bases left unmatched: 11. The CDR3 runs to 16 residues. The CDR3 DNA follows: TGTGCCAGCAGCGCGAAACTCACTAGCGGGAGTATCGAGCAGTACTTC. Protein product: CASSAKLTSGSIEQYF. Looking up the rest from reference TRBV9 and TRBJ2-7 gives the full variable domain: DSGVTQTPKHLITATGQRVTLRCSPRSGDLSVYWYQQSLDQGLQFLIQYYNGEERAKGNILERFSAQQFPDLHSELNLSSLELGDSALYFCASSAKLTSGSIEQYFGPGTRLTVT.

The gene calls are TRBV28 and TRBJ2-7, with 7 nucleotides matching TRBD2. The CDR3 covers 12 residues. CDR1 is MDHEN, CDR2 SYDVKM, per germline. V gave up 5 bases and J gave up 3 bases; unmatched junction bases: 1. This CDR3 reads CASSGGGYEQYF. CDR3 sequence (DNA): TGTGCCAGCAGTGGGGGGGGCTACGAGCAGTACTTC.

The gene calls are TRBV5-4 and TRBJ2-5, with 12 bases that match TRBD2. This CDR3 spans 14 amino acids. Trimming cost V 6 bases and J 5 bases; bases outside gene matches: 5. Germline V gene lookup returns CDR1 SGHNT and CDR2 YYREEE (reference sequence). CDR3: CASTLAGGLETQYF. Here the CDR3 DNA reads TGTGCCAGCACCCTAGCGGGAGGGCTGGAGACCCAGTACTTC.

V and J are TRBV20-1 and TRBJ1-2; D unresolved. Deletions cut 3 bases from V and 8 bases from J, with 13 bases between. Germline V gene sequence: CDR1 DFQATT, CDR2 SNEGSKA (reference sequence). The CDR3 sequence is 12 residues long. CDR3 DNA sequence: TGCAGTGCTAGTTGGAGGCTGGGAGGCTACACCTTC. It translates to CSASWRLGGYTF.

A few counts support this clone. The CDR3 region is CASSTDSYEQYF. CDR3 nucleotides: TGTGCCAGCAGCACGGACAGCTACGAGCAGTACTTC. V gene TRBV7-9 combines with J gene TRBJ2-7; perhaps TRBD1 as D (6 bases). The V end was cut by 5 bases, the J end by 3 bases, with 8 bases between. CDR3 length: 12 residues. Germline-derived CDR1 and CDR2 are SEHNR and FQNEAQ (reference sequence).

V and J are TRBV5-4 and TRBJ2-2, with TRBD2 matching 9 bases. The CDR3 consists of 18 residues. After removal of 7 bases from V and 8 bases from J, the junction contained 21 bases not matched to a gene. CDR1 is SGHNT, CDR2 YYREEE, per germline (reference sequence). The CDR3 DNA is TGTGCCAGCCGAGCTTGGAGTAAGGGACTAGCAATTGCGGGGGAGCTGTTTTTT. Its protein product is CASRAWSKGLAIAGELFF.

This chain connects TRBV30 to TRBJ2-5, with TRBD2 identical over 11 bases. Germline-derived CDR1 and CDR2 are GTSNPN and SVGIG (reference sequence). V dropped 3 bases and J dropped 3; count of bases not matched to a gene: 12. The CDR3 loop spans 17 amino acids. This CDR3 reads CAWSPGPGLAEEETQYF. CDR3 sequence (DNA): TGTGCCTGGAGCCCCGGTCCGGGACTAGCGGAGGAAGAGACCCAGTACTTC.